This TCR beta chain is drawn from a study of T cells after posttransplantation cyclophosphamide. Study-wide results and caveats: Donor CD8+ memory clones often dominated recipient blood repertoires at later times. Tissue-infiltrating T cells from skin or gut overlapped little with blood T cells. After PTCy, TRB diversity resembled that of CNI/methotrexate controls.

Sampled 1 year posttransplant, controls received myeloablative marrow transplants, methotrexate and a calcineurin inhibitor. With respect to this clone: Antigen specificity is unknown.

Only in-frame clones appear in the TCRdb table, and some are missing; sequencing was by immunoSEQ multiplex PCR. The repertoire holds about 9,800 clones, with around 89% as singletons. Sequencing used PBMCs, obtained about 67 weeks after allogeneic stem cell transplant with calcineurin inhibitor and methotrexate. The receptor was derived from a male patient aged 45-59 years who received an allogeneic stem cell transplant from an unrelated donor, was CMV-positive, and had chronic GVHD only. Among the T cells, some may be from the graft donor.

The CDR3 here is CASSLAGDYEQFF. CDR3 sequence (DNA): TGTGCCAGTAGCCTAGCGGGAGACTATGAGCAGTTCTTC. The chain has TRBV19 and TRBJ2-1, with 10 bases matching TRBD2. V was pared by 6 bases and J by 8 bases, with 4 bases of the junction left unmatched. CDR1 and CDR2 from the germline V gene are LNHDA and SQIVND (reference sequence). This CDR3 has 13 amino acids.